This is a list of T cell receptor beta chains from one sample in a study of T cells in Graves' hyperthyroidism and ophthalmopathy. TCRdb reanalysed the multiplex PCR reads using MiXCR and keeps one entry per CDR3 protein. The sample has approximately 600,000 distinct CDR3 sequences, roughly 20% seen once. Sequences were obtained from blood. These receptor sequences come from a man between 25 and 39 years old with Graves' ophthalmopathy. CDR3s include the opening cysteine and the closing phenylalanine or tryptophan. A D gene is named only where the DNA matches it firmly. Clone size is shown for a subset of rows, as once, few, many or a class of expanded clone.

few TRBJ2-7 TRBD1 TRBV18 CASSLWGQDTEEQYF TGTGCCAGCTCCCTATGGGGACAGGATACGGAGGAGCAGTACTTC
. TRBJ1-2 . TRBV4-1 CASSQVTPSPGGYTF TGCGCCAGCAGCCAAGTGACCCCTTCTCCGGGAGGCTACACCTTC
. TRBJ1-4 . TRBV4-2 CASSQVATNRATNEKLFF TGTGCCAGCAGCCAAGTCGCCACAAACAGGGCAACTAATGAAAAACTGTTTTTT
. TRBJ2-7 . TRBV28 CASSLSGGKSEQYF TGTGCCAGCAGTTTATCTGGGGGGAAGAGCGAGCAGTACTTC
many TRBJ2-3 . TRBV28 CASTGTDTQYF TGTGCCAGCACCGGGACAGATACGCAGTATTTT
. TRBJ2-2 TRBD2 TRBV4-2 CASSQDTSGSITGELFF TGTGCCAGCAGCCAAGATACTAGCGGGAGCATCACCGGGGAGCTGTTTTTT
many TRBJ2-5 . TRBV28 CASSWGTPSETQYF TGTGCCAGCAGTTGGGGCACCCCGTCAGAGACCCAGTACTTC
few TRBJ1-2 . TRBV10-3 CAISPYVSYGYTF TGTGCCATCAGTCCGTATGTTAGCTATGGCTACACCTTC
few TRBJ2-7 . TRBV11-2 CASSLEGTSSRPYEQYF TGTGCCAGCAGCTTAGAGGGGACAAGTTCACGACCCTACGAGCAGTACTTC
many TRBJ2-7 TRBD2 TRBV20-1 CSARGTSGRAKQYF TGCAGTGCTAGAGGGACTAGCGGGAGAGCGAAGCAGTACTTC
. TRBJ2-7 TRBD2 TRBV29-1 CSVGGLAAYEQYF TGCAGCGTTGGGGGACTAGCGGCCTACGAGCAGTACTTC